This T cell receptor beta chain was identified during a study of control samples from healthy donors and cancer patients. Assay used: immunoSEQ multiplex PCR; TCRdb lists only in-frame clones, some missing. The sample carries tens of thousands of clones, roughly 80% recorded once. By share, this clone counts as medium-sized (0.01 to 0.1%). This CDR3 spans 15 amino acids. V was pared by 1 base and J by 10 bases, with 19 bases between. Germline values: CDR1 LGHNT, CDR2 FRNRAP. The chain joins TRBV12-5 to TRBJ1-1; TRBD1 is a possible D gene (5 bases). The sequence was collected from a woman aged 45-65 years with lung cancer. Specimen: PBMCs. CDR3 DNA: TGTGCTAGTGGTTTGGCACTAGGGACTTCTGGAGGAGCTTTCTTT. It codes for CASGLALGTSGGAFF.